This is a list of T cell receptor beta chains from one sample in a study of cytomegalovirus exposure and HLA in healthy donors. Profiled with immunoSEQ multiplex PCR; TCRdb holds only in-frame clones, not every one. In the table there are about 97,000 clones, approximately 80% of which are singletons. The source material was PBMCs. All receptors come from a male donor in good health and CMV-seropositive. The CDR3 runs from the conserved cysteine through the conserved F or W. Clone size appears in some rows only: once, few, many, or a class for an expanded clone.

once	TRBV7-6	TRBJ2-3	CASSSRLAGGPDTQYF
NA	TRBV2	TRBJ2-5	CASSEALGGAETQYF
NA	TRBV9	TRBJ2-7	CASSVSGIGNEQYF
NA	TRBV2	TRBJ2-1	CASSPRGDNEQFF
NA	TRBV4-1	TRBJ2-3	CASSQGDRSTDTQYF
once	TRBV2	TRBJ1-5	CASSRSRNNNQPQHF
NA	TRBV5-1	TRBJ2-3	CASSLGVGGTDTQYF
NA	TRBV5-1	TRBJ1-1	CASSLAGQRLNTEAFF
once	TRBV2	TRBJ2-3	CASSVTSGVTDTQYF
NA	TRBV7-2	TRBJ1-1	CASSQGRDSGLAFF
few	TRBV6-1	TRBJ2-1	CASMKDRSSYNEQFF
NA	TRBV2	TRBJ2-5	CASSEAGLPGETQYF
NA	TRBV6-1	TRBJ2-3	CASRDRYTDTQYF
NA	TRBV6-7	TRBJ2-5	CASTQSGAQETQYF
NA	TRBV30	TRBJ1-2	CAWRQGDRNYGYTF